One and the same sample provided the 14 T cell receptor beta chains below, sequenced in a study of blood T cell repertoires in COVID-19. Data came from immunoSEQ multiplex PCR; TCRdb stores just in-frame clones and leaves some out. The sample records under 300,000 clones, approximately 79% being singletons. The source material was peripheral blood. These receptor sequences come from a woman between 40 and 55 years old with active or convalescent COVID-19.

The rearrangement links TRBV6-5 to TRBJ2-7, with 10 bases that match TRBD1. CDR1 is MNHEY, CDR2 SVGAGI, per germline. Trimming removed 5 bases from V and 1 base from J; junction bases left unmatched: 5. The CDR3 is 15 residues long. The CDR3 is CASSLAGQGSYEQYF. The DNA for the CDR3 is TGTGCCAGCAGTCTGGCGGGACAGGGGTCCTACGAGCAGTACTTC.

This chain links TRBV20-1 with TRBJ2-5; tentative D call: TRBD1 (7 bases). Germline lookup yields CDR1 DFQATT and CDR2 SNEGSKA (reference sequence). The CDR3 consists of 14 residues. Trimming removed 3 bases from V and 7 bases from J, with 18 bases in between. The CDR3 sequence: CSASSGGRGGTQYF. The CDR3 nucleotides are TGCAGTGCTAGTTCAGGGGGGCGCGGAGGGACCCAGTACTTC.

This sequence joins TRBV27 and TRBJ1-3, with 7 bases fitting TRBD1. The CDR3 contains 14 residues. The V gene's germline CDR1 is MNHEY and CDR2 SMNVEV (reference sequence). V shed 8 bases, J shed 0 bases, and the junction held 4 bases outside the gene matches. The CDR3 DNA is TGTGCCAGCTGGACAGGATCCTCTGGAAACACCATATATTTT. As protein: CASWTGSSGNTIYF.

The V gene is TRBV7-9, the J gene TRBJ2-5; 8 nucleotides line up with TRBD1. CDR1 and CDR2 (germline): SEHNR, FQNEAQ (reference sequence). Losses at the gene ends were 5 bases for V and 5 bases for J; bases not matched to a gene: 4. The CDR3 is 13 amino acids. In nucleotides, the CDR3 is TGTGCCAGCAGCAGGACAGGGATCGAGACCCAGTACTTC. Encoded protein: CASSRTGIETQYF.

The chain employs TRBV7-3 and TRBJ1-1; D might be TRBD1 (5 bases). Germline loops: CDR1 SGHTA, CDR2 FQGTGA. CDR3 length: 14 amino acids. V was cut by 4 bases and J by 4 bases, with 13 bases left in between. This CDR3 is CASSSQGPGTEAFF. The CDR3 region has the DNA TGTGCCAGCAGCTCTCAGGGTCCCGGCACTGAAGCTTTCTTT.

This clone has a single count. The V call is TRBV29-1, the J call TRBJ1-2; TRBD1 aligns across 9 bases. This CDR3 has 13 residues. V shed 6 bases, J shed 5 bases, and the junction held 7 bases outside the gene matches. Germline CDR1 is SQVTM and CDR2 is ANQGSEA. Written as DNA, the CDR3 is TGCAGCGTAGGGACAGGGCCTATGTATGGCTACACCTTC. Its translation is CSVGTGPMYGYTF.

The chain recombines TRBV6-9 with TRBJ2-7, with D maybe TRBD2 (5 bases). This CDR3 is 14 amino acids long. The germline CDR1 and CDR2 sequences are MNHGY and SVAAGI. Trimming took off 0 bases at V and 3 bases at J, with 9 bases between the two ends. CDR3 nucleotides: TGTGCCAGCAGTTATTCGCTCCGGGGCTACGAGCAGTACGTC. Translated: CASSYSLRGYEQYV.

The chain joins TRBV2 to TRBJ2-3, with D maybe TRBD1 (6 bases). Germline-derived CDR1 and CDR2 are SNHLY and FYNNEI. Between the trimmed V and J ends, which lost 6 bases and 5 bases, there was a span of 9 bases. The CDR3 extends over 12 amino acids. The CDR3 nucleotides read TGTGCCAGCAGCCTGGACAGAGATACGCAGTATTTT. Translating gives CASSLDRDTQYF.

The chain joins TRBV6-5 to TRBJ1-1; D ambiguous. Trimming removed 2 bases at V and 5 bases at J, with 9 bases between. The CDR3 loop spans 13 amino acids. Per the germline V gene, CDR1 is MNHEY and CDR2 is SVGAGI. CDR3 in amino acids: CASSYGQRTEAFF. DNA of the CDR3: TGTGCCAGCAGTTACGGCCAGCGGACTGAAGCTTTCTTT.

V usage is TRBV5-6 and J usage is TRBJ1-2, with 8 bases matching TRBD1. CDR1 and CDR2 from the germline V gene are SGHDT and YYEEEE. The CDR3 sequence is 12 residues long. V shed 4 bases and J 8 bases; nucleotides not matched to a gene: 4. In nucleotides, the CDR3 is TGTGCCAGCAGCCAGACAGGGGTCGGCTACACCTTC. It is translated as CASSQTGVGYTF.

The V and J genes are TRBV19 and TRBJ1-6; 7 nucleotides line up with TRBD1. Looked up from germline, CDR1 is LNHDA and CDR2 is SQIVND (reference sequence). The V gene end was trimmed by 6 bases and the J gene end by 8 bases; junction bases not matched to a gene: 13. The CDR3 loop spans 16 amino acids. The CDR3 region has the DNA TGTGCCAGTAGCACAACAGGGGCGGTCGATTATTCACCCCTCCACTTT. Protein product: CASSTTGAVDYSPLHF.

The chain has TRBV30 and TRBJ1-2; 9 bases match TRBD1. V trimming: 3 bases; J trimming: 3 bases; junction bases outside the gene matches: 11. Per the germline V gene, CDR1 is GTSNPN and CDR2 is SVGIG (reference sequence). This CDR3 region has 16 residues. CDR3: CAWSPRPRTGDYGYTF. Written as DNA, the CDR3 is TGTGCCTGGAGCCCGAGACCTCGGACAGGGGACTATGGCTACACCTTC.

This chain uses TRBV3-1 (or the pseudogene TRBV3-2) with TRBJ2-7; the match to TRBD2 covers 8 bases. Germline V gene data show CDR1 as LGHDT and CDR2 as YNNKEL (reference sequence). Trimming at V came to 0 bases and at J to 2 bases, leaving 15 bases not matched to a gene. The CDR3 is 19 residues long. DNA of the CDR3: TGTGCCAGCAGCCAAGATACGGGGCGGGGGGCCTACAAACCCTACGAGCAGTACTTC. Protein sequence: CASSQDTGRGAYKPYEQYF.

The chain carries TRBV11-3 and TRBJ2-3, with D maybe TRBD2 (5 bases). Trimming removed 1 base from V and 0 bases from J, with 11 bases in between. There are 16 residues in the CDR3. Per germline, CDR1 SGHNT and CDR2 YENEEA. CDR3 loop: CASSLGQRESTDTQYF. The CDR3 nucleotides read TGTGCCAGCAGCTTAGGGCAGAGGGAAAGCACAGATACGCAGTATTTT.